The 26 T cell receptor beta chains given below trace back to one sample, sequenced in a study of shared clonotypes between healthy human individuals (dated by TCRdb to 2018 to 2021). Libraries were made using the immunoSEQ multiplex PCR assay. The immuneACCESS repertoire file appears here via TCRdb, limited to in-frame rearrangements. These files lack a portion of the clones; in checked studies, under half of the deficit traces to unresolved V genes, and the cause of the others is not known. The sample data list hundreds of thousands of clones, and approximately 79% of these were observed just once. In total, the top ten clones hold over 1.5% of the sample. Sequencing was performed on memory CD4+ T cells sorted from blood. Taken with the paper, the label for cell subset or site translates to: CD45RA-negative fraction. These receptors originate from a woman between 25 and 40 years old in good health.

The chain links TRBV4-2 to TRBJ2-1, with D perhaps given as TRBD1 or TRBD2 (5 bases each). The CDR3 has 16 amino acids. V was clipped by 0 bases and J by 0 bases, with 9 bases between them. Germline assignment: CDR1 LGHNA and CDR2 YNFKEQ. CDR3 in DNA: TGTGCCAGCAGCCAAGATTGGGGGAGCTCCTACAATGAGCAGTTCTTC. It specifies CASSQDWGSSYNEQFF.

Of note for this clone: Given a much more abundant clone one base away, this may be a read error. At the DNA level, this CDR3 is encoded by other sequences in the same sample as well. The CDR3 DNA sequence: TGTGCCAGCAGCTTAGCAAGGTACGAGCAGTACTTC. It encodes CASSLARYEQYF. This chain uses TRBV7-2 with TRBJ2-7, with no clear D. Germline CDR1 is SGHTA and CDR2 is FQGNSA. The V gene lost 0 bases and the J gene lost 4 bases, with 4 bases spanning the gap. This CDR3 region has 12 residues.

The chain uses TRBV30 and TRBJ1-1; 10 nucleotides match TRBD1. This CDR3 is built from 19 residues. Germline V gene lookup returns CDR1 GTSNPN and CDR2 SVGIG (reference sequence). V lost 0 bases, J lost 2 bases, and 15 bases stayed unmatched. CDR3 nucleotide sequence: TGTGCCTGGAGTGTACGCAACTACCTCCGGGACAGGGGAAACACTGAAGCTTTCTTT. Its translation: CAWSVRNYLRDRGNTEAFF.

The CDR3 sequence: CASSNPGPLYEQYF. Here the CDR3 DNA reads TGTGCCAGCAGTAACCCGGGACCTCTCTACGAGCAGTACTTC. The V and J genes are TRBV6-7 and TRBJ2-7; D assignment may be TRBD1 or TRBD2 (5 bases each). TRBV6-7 is labeled an ORF, and its function is uncertain. V gave up 5 bases and J gave up 3 bases, with 14 bases separating them. The CDR3 runs 14 residues.

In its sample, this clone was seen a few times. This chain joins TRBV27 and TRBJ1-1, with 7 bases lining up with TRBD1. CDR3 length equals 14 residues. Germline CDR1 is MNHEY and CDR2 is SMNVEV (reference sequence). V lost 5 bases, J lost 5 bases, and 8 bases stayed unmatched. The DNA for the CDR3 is TGTGCCAGCAGTACTAGACAGGGAAGGACTGAAGCTTTCTTT. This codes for CASSTRQGRTEAFF.

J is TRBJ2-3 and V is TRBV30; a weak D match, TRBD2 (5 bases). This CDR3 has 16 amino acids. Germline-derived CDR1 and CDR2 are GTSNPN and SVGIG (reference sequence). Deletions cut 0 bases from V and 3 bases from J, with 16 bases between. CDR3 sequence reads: CAWSVYRGILTDTQYF. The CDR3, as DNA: TGTGCCTGGAGTGTATATCGAGGGATCTTGACAGATACGCAGTATTTT.

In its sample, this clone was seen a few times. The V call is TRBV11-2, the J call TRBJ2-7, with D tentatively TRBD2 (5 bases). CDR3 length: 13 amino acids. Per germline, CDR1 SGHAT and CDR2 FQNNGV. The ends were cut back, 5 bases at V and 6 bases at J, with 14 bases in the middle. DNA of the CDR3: TGTGCCAGCAGCGCCACGGGGTACGGCGAGCAGTACTTC. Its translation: CASSATGYGEQYF.

CDR3 protein: CASSPQGFEETQYF. The CDR3 DNA sequence: TGTGCCAGCAGCCCGCAAGGATTCGAAGAGACCCAGTACTTC. This chain uses TRBV5-4 with TRBJ2-5; D is ambiguous. V was pared by 4 bases and J by 3 bases, with 13 bases between. Germline CDR1 reads SGHNT; CDR2 reads YYREEE (reference sequence). The CDR3 runs to 14 residues. The full variable domain, rest sourced from reference TRBV5-4 and TRBJ2-5, is ETGVTQSPTHLIKTRGQQVTLRCSSQSGHNTVSWYQQALGQGPQFIFQYYREEENGRGNFPPRFSGLQFPNYSSELNVNALELDDSALYLCASSPQGFEETQYFGPGTRLLVL.

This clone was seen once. The CDR3 DNA follows: TGTGCCAGCAGTCACGGACAGGGGACAGATACGCAGTATTTT. Translated: CASSHGQGTDTQYF. The chain couples TRBV27 to TRBJ2-3; 9 positions match TRBD1. This CDR3 is built from 14 residues. The germline V gene has CDR1 MNHEY and CDR2 SMNVEV (reference sequence). The V and J ends lost 5 bases and 3 bases, in that order; junction bases with no gene match: 3.

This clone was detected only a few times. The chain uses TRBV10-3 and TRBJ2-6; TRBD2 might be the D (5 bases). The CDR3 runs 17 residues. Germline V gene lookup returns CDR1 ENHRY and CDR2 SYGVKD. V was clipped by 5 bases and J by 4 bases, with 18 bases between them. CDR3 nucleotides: TGTGCCATCAGTACCGGTACCCACTCGGGGGGGGCCAACGTCCTGACTTTC. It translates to CAISTGTHSGGANVLTF.

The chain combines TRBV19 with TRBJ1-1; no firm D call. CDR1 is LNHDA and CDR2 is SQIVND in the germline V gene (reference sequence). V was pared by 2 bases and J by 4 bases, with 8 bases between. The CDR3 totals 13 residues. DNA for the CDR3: TGTGCCAGTAGTATACGGGCCTCCACTGAAGCTTTCTTT. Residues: CASSIRASTEAFF. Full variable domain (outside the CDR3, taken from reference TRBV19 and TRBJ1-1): DGGITQSPKYLFRKEGQNVTLSCEQNLNHDAMYWYRQDPGQGLRLIYYSQIVNDFQKGDIAEGYSVSREKKESFPLTVTSAQKNPTAFYLCASSIRASTEAFFGQGTRLTVV.

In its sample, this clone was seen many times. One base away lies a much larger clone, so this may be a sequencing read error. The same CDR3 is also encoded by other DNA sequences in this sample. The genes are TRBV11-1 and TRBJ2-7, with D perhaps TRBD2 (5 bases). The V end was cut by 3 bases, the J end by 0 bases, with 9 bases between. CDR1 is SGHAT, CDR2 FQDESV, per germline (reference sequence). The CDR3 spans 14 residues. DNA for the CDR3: TGTGCCAGCAGCTTCCAGAGGGACTCCTACGAGCAGTACTTC. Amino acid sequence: CASSFQRDSYEQYF.

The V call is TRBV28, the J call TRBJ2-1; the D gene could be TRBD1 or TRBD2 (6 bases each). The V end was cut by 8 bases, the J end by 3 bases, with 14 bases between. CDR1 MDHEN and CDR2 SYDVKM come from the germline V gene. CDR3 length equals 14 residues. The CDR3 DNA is TGTGCCAGCGGAGGGGGAGTGGGCTACAATGAGCAGTTCTTC. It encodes CASGGGVGYNEQFF. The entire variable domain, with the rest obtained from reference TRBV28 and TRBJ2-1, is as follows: DVKVTQSSRYLVKRTGEKVFLECVQDMDHENMFWYRQDPGLGLRLIYFSYDVKMKEKGDIPEGYSVSREKKERFSLILESASTNQTSMYLCASGGGVGYNEQFFGPGTRLTVL.

DNA of the CDR3: TGCGCCAGCAGCCGCCTTTACTCTGGGGCCAACGTCCTGACTTTC. Translation gives CASSRLYSGANVLTF. The chain couples TRBV4-1 to TRBJ2-6; D remains ambiguous. The CDR3 is made up of 15 amino acids. V lost 4 bases to trimming and J lost 0 bases, with 7 bases between them. Germline V lookup: CDR1 MGHRA, CDR2 YSYEKL.

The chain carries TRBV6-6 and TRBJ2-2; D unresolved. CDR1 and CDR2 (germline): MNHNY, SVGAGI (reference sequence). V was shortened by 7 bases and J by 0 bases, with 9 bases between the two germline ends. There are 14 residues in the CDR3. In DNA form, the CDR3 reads TGTGCCAGCAAAAAACAACCGAACACCGGGGAGCTGTTTTTT. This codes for CASKKQPNTGELFF.

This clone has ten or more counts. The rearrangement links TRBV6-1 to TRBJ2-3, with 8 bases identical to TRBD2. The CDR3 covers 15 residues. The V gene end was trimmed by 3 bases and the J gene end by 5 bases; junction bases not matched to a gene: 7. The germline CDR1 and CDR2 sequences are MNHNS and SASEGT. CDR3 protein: CASSDQAGAGDTQYF. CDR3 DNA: TGTGCCAGCAGTGACCAAGCGGGAGCGGGAGATACGCAGTATTTT.

The CDR3 is CASSPRHQETQYF. The CDR3 nucleotides read TGTGCCAGCTCACCAAGGCACCAAGAGACCCAGTACTTC. This sequence joins TRBV18 and TRBJ2-5; D unresolved. CDR1 and CDR2 (germline): KGHSH, LQKENI. CDR3 length equals 13 residues. V lost 2 bases and J lost 0, with 4 bases in between.

This chain's CDR3 is CASSLGVREGADTQYF. The CDR3 region has the DNA TGTGCCAGCAGCTTAGGCGTCAGGGAGGGCGCAGATACGCAGTATTTT. The chain combines TRBV13 with TRBJ2-3; 7 bases fit TRBD2. V lost 0 bases and J lost 4; bases outside the gene matches: 7. Per the germline V gene, CDR1 is PRHDT and CDR2 is FYEKMQ (reference sequence). CDR3 size: 16 residues.

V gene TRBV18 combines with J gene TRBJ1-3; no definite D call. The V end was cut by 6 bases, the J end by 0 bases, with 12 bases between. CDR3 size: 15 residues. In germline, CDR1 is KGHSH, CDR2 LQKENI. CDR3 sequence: CASSRAADSGNTIYF. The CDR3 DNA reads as TGTGCCAGCTCTCGTGCGGCGGACTCTGGAAACACCATATATTTT.

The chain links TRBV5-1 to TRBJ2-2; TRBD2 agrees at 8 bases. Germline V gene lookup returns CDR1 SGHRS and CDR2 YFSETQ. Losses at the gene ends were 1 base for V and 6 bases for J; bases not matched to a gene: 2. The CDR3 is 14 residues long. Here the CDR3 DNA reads TGCGCCAGCAGCTTGCCGCGGGGGGCCGGGGAGCTGTTTTTT. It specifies CASSLPRGAGELFF.

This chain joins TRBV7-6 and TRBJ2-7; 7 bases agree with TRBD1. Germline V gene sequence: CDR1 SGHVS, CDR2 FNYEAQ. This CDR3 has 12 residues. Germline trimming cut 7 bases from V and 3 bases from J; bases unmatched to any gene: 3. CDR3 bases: TGTGCCAGCATCAGACAGGGCTACGAGCAGTACTTC. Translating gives CASIRQGYEQYF.

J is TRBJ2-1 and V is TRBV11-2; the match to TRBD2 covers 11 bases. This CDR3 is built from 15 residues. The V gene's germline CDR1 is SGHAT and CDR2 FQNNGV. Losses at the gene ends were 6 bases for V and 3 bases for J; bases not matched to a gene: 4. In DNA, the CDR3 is TGTGCCAGCAGTCTCGGGACTAGCGGCTACAATGAGCAGTTCTTC. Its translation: CASSLGTSGYNEQFF.

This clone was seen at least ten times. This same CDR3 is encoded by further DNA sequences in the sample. The CDR3 DNA sequence: TGTGCCAGTAGCCGAGACAGGGCTTATGGCTACACCTTC. It is translated as CASSRDRAYGYTF. The chain has TRBV19 and TRBJ1-2; TRBD1 aligns across 7 bases. CDR1 is LNHDA and CDR2 is SQIVND in the germline V gene (reference sequence). The ends lost 6 bases at V and 5 bases at J; junction bases unmatched: 6. This CDR3 region has 13 residues.

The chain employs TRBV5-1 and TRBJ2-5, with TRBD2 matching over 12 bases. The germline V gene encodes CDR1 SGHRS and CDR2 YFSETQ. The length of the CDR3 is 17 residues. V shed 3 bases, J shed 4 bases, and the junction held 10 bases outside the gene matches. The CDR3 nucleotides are TGCGCCAGCAGCTCGGGGCCTCTAGCGGGAGGGAGAGAGACCCAGTACTTC. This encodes CASSSGPLAGGRETQYF.

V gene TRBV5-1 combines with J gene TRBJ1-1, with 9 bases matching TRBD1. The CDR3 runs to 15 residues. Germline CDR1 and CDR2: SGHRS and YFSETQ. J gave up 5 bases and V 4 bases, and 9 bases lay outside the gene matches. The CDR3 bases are TGCGCCAGCAGCACCGGGACAGGGCGGAGGACTGAAGCTTTCTTT. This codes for CASSTGTGRRTEAFF. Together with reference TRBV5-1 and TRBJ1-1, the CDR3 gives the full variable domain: KAGVTQTPRYLIKTRGQQVTLSCSPISGHRSVSWYQQTPGQGLQFLFEYFSETQRNKGNFPGRFSGRQFSNSRSEMNVSTLELGDSALYLCASSTGTGRRTEAFFGQGTRLTVV.

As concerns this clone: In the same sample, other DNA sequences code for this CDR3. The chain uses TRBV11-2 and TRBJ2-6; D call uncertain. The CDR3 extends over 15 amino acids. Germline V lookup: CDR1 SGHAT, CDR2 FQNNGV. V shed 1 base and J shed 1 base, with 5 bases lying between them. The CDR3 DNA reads TGTGCCAGCAGCTTAGTAGGTTCTGGGGCCAACGTCCTGACTTTC. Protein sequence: CASSLVGSGANVLTF.